This T cell receptor beta chain was documented in a study of T cell changes during pregnancy in multiple sclerosis. The V gene lost 3 bases and the J gene lost 0 bases, with 11 bases spanning the gap. CDR3 size: 15 residues. Germline-derived CDR1 and CDR2 are SGDLS and YYNGEE. Sequenced by immunoSEQ multiplex PCR; TCRdb stores in-frame clones only, minus some. The table includes fewer than 70,000 clones, 85% to 95% detected once. This receptor was identified in a female donor in good health, enrolled as a control in a pregnancy study. J is TRBJ2-3 and V is TRBV9; a weak D match, TRBD2 (5 bases). The source material was CD8+ T cells from peripheral blood mononuclear cells, sampled in the third trimester of pregnancy. The CDR3 DNA follows: TGTGCCAGCAGCGAGCGGTCCTATAGCACAGATACGCAGTATTTT. Its protein product is CASSERSYSTDTQYF.